This TCR beta chain comes out of a study of T cell responses to AZD1222 COVID-19 vaccine. On the study more broadly: Second doses at about 4 or about 12 weeks were pooled.

Turning to this clone: No antigen is known for it.

General study results and limits: Females made up more of the donors, who were largely white British, and clonal diversity may have come out too low. Repertoire collection took place solely once the T cell response had peaked.

CDR3 length equals 17 residues. Trimming removed 6 bases at V and 1 base at J, with 16 bases between. Germline CDR1 is ENHRY and CDR2 is SYGVKD. Sequencing used immunoSEQ multiplex PCR; TCRdb keeps in-frame clones, though not all of them. Of 150,000 or so clones in the sample, 88% were seen once. The sample was peripheral blood, taken on day 0 of AZD1222 vaccination. The chain combines TRBV10-3 with TRBJ2-6; either TRBD1 or TRBD2 may supply D (6 bases each). This receptor was identified in an adult in good health. This CDR3 reads CAISKEGQVSGANVLTF. In DNA form, the CDR3 reads TGTGCCATCAGCAAGGAGGGACAAGTATCTGGGGCCAACGTCCTGACTTTC.